This T cell receptor beta chain emerged from a study of T cells expressing NK-cell markers. Germline V gene data show CDR1 as SQVTM and CDR2 as ANQGSEA. The CDR3 spans 12 residues. Template switching by 5'RACE with UMIs generated the TCR beta cDNA. From its re-call of the 5' RACE reads, TCRdb lists each CDR3 protein once, without DNA. This sample's table has roughly 150,000 distinct CDR3 sequences. This TCR was recovered from a man aged 18 to 69 in good health. Sequencing used blood T cells: a sorted CD56 or NKG2C T cell subset, CD4+ or CD8+ T cells, or bulk PBMC T cells (not recorded which). This chain connects TRBV29-1 to TRBJ1-2; the D call of TRBD1 rests on TCRdb alone, since no DNA is present to check it. CDR3: CSGTGTGGGYTF.